A selection of T cell receptor beta chains follows, all from one sample in a study of blood T cell repertoires in COVID-19. Repertoires were generated with immunoSEQ multiplex PCR, while TCRdb's copy carries only in-frame clones and drops some. Of tens of thousands of clones listed, 85% to 90% are singletons. Sequencing was carried out using peripheral blood. Source of these receptors: a man between 65 and 80 years old with active COVID-19. Each CDR3 is given with its conserved first and last residue.

>TRBV6-6
CASSGRTGLGNTIYF
>TRBV7-2
CASSLSTGSSYNEQFF
>TRBV19
CASTPLGQVDTYGYTF
>TRBV6-1
CASSEVRTGGTETQYF
>TRBV12-3/TRBV12-4
CASSFGEGDEQYF
>TRBV18
CATPPAWYEQYF
>TRBV18
CASSHPGLSGANVLTF
>TRBV5-1
CASSLGASGSSGYEQYF
>TRBV4-1
CASSQTGGGGGYTF
>TRBV6-2/TRBV6-3
CASSPRTGGFGYTF
>TRBV7-2
CASSPPGLAGGGQFF
>TRBV6-1
CASSDTTGTDTQYF
>TRBV5-4
CASSLSLLTSGRTDTQYF
>TRBV29-1
CSVEATPLNTEAFF
>TRBV13
CASSRGAGAITQYF
>TRBV28
CASSLGGRETQYF
>TRBV11-2
CASSLEAGGLEAFF
>TRBV3-1/TRBV3-2
CASSYRQGVYEKLFF
>TRBV2
CASTWESYEQYF
>TRBV28
CASSSPGPGQGKNSPLHF
>TRBV7-2
CASSLGQGRQTQYF
>TRBV11-2
CASSTTQPFPGHKNTEAFF
>TRBV28
CASLSRGSSGEQFF
>TRBV18
CASSSGLAGGSSGANVLTF
>TRBV19
CASSIVGVRNQPQHF
>TRBV6-5
CASRIDGANYGYTF
>TRBV6-2/TRBV6-3
CASSSQNPYEQYF
>TRBV6-1
CASSETSGGTDTQYF
>TRBV27
CASSSLGRGQGDTQYF
>TRBV6-5
CASSTQGVNQPQHF
>TRBV6-2/TRBV6-3
CASSVLADEQYF
>TRBV25-1
CASSDQGNGNQPQHF
>TRBV3-1/TRBV3-2
CASSQVAAAGDPGELFF
>TRBV11-2
CASSLLGTSIYNEQFF
>TRBV5-6
CASSSPGQNTDTQYF
>TRBV6-4
CASSVVGFVKATNEKLFF
>TRBV5-4
CASSLGGSGRFSYEQYF
>TRBV29-1
CSVLQGLQEQYF
>TRBV28
CASRTSGITSTDTQYF
>TRBV14
CASSHGTSGFPYEQYF
>TRBV29-1
CSGGQGNYGYTF
>TRBV11-1
CASSLFRDNEQFF
>TRBV19
CASDSATGTSGTAGQYF
>TRBV18
CASSGPGGHSTGELFF
>TRBV5-1
CASSLVNAGTDYGYTF
>TRBV29-1
CSVDRGGSGKLFF
>TRBV19
CASSPRTVMIAKNIQYF
>TRBV12-3/TRBV12-4
CASRRDSYGYTF
>TRBV2
CASSERSRGRDIPNTEAFF
>TRBV3-1/TRBV3-2
CASSHPGGFEQFF
>TRBV28
CASSDTGKGSSYNSPLHF
>TRBV28
CASSPSTLSGANVLTF
>TRBV6-4
CASKGTTPAGELFF
>TRBV5-1
CASSFGTGGSGANVLTF
>TRBV24-1
CATSSRGGTQYF